This TCR beta chain was identified in a study of type 1 and type 2 diabetes patients. On the study more broadly: From PBMCs, CD4+ and CD8+ T cells were isolated by magnetic microbeads. Study-wide results and caveats: Some T1D-only expanded clones might appear in more T2D or control samples.

This clonotype was counted ten times or more. The antigen remains undetermined. Genomic DNA was the PCR template. The TCR beta CDR3 region was amplified using 30 forward and 13 reverse primers. Each CDR3 protein gets one entry after TCRdb re-called the multiplex PCR reads with MiXCR. Among fewer than 350,000 distinct CDR3 sequences, around 47% were seen once, and the ten largest hold approximately 15%. Donors had no other autoimmune disease or infection in four weeks. CDR3 length: 14 amino acids. V lost 1 base and J lost 2, with 11 bases in between. Germline V gene data show CDR1 as GTSNPN and CDR2 as SVGIG (reference sequence).

The chain combines TRBV30 with TRBJ2-5; TRBD2 might be the D (6 bases). Material for sequencing was peripheral blood mononuclear cells (PBMCs). This sequence originates from a man between 18 and 35 years old with type 2 diabetes. The CDR3: CAWSGWGVQETQYF. For the CDR3, the DNA is TGTGCCTGGAGTGGCTGGGGGGTTCAAGAGACCCAGTACTTC.